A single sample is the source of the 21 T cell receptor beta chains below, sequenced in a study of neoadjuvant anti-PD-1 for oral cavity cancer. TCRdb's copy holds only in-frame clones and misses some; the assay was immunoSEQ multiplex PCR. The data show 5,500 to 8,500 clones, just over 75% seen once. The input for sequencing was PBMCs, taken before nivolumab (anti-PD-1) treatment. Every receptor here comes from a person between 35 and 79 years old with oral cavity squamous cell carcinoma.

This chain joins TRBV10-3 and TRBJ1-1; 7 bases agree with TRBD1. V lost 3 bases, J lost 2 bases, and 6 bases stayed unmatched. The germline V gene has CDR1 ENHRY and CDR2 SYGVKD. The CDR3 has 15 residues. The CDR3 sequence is CAISDPGQPNTEAFF. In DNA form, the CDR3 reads TGTGCCATCAGTGACCCGGGACAGCCAAACACTGAAGCTTTCTTT.

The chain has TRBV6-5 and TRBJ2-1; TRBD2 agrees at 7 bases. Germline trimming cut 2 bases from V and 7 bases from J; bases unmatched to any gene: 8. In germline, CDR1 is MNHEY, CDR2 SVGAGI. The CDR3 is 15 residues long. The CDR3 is CASSYQRGSRNEQFF. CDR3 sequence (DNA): TGTGCCAGCAGTTACCAGCGGGGTAGTAGGAATGAGCAGTTCTTC.

CDR3 bases: TGCGCCAGCAGCCAAGAGACAGGAGGTAATGAAAAACTGTTTTTT. Residues: CASSQETGGNEKLFF. The rearrangement joins TRBV4-3 to TRBJ1-4, with D perhaps TRBD1 (6 bases). The V gene's germline CDR1 is LGHNA and CDR2 YSLEER. The CDR3 runs 15 residues. V lost 0 bases and J 4 bases, leaving 9 bases between the germline ends.

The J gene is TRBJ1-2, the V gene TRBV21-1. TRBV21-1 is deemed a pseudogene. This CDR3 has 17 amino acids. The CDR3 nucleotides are TGTGCCAGCAGCAAACGACCAAGCAGTCCCAGAAACTATGGCTACACCTTC. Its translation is CASSKRPSSPRNYGYTF.

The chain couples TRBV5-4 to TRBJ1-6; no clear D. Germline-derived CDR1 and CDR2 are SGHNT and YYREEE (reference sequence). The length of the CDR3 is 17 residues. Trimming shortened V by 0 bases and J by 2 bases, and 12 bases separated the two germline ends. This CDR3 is CASSLEPGSTYNSPLHF. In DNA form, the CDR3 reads TGTGCCAGCAGCTTGGAGCCGGGGAGCACCTATAATTCACCCCTCCACTTT.

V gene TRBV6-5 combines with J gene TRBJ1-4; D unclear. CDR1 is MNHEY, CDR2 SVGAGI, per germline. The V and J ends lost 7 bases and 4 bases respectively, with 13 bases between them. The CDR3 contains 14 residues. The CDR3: CASTSGGNNEKLFF. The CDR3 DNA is TGTGCCAGCACCTCGGGAGGGAATAATGAAAAACTGTTTTTT.

Here the CDR3 reads CASSPSTGVNTEAFF. In nucleotides, the CDR3 is TGCGCCAGCAGCCCTTCGACAGGGGTGAACACTGAAGCTTTCTTT. The chain links TRBV4-3 to TRBJ1-1; 8 bases agree with TRBD1. Germline V gives CDR1 LGHNA, CDR2 YSLEER. The CDR3 totals 15 residues. V shed 4 bases, J shed 0 bases, and the junction held 4 bases outside the gene matches.

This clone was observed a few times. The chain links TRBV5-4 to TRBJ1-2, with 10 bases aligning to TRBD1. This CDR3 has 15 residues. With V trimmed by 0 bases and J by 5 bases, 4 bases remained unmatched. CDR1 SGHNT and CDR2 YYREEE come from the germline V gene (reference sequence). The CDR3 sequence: CASSLGGQGTYGYTF. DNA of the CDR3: TGTGCCAGCAGCTTGGGGGGACAGGGGACTTATGGCTACACCTTC.

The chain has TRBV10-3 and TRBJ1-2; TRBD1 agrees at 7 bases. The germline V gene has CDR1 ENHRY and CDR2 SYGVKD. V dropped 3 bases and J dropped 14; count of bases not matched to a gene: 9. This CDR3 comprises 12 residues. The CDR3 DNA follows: TGTGCCATCAGTGAACAACAGGGGCGCCGTACCTTC. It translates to CAISEQQGRRTF.

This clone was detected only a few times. The CDR3, as DNA: TGCAGCGTTGAGTCCCGAGTCAGTACTGAAGCTTTCTTT. Its protein is CSVESRVSTEAFF. The gene calls are TRBV29-1 and TRBJ1-1; D gene ambiguous. The CDR3 has 13 amino acids. V was shortened by 3 bases and J by 5 bases, with 13 bases between the two germline ends. Germline CDR1 is SQVTM and CDR2 is ANQGSEA.

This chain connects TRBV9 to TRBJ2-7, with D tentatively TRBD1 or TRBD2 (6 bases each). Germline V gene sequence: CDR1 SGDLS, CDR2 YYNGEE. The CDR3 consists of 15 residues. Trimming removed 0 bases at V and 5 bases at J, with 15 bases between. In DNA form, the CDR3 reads TGTGCCAGCAGCGTAGAGGGGGGTCTGGCCGACGAGCAGTACTTC. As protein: CASSVEGGLADEQYF. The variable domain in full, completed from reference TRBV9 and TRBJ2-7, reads DSGVTQTPKHLITATGQRVTLRCSPRSGDLSVYWYQQSLDQGLQFLIQYYNGEERAKGNILERFSAQQFPDLHSELNLSSLELGDSALYFCASSVEGGLADEQYFGPGTRLTVT.

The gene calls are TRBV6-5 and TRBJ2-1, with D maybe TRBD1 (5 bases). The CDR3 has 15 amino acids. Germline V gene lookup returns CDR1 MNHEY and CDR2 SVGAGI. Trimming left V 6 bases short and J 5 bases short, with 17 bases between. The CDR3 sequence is CASSTRYIRDNEQFF. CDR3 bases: TGTGCCAGCAGCACTCGTTACATCAGGGACAATGAGCAGTTCTTC.

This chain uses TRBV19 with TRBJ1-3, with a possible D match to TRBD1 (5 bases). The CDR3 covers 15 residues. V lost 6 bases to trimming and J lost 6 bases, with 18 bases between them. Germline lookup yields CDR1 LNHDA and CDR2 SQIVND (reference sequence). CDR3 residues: CASRGGNYLSNTIYF. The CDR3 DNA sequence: TGTGCCAGTAGGGGGGGTAACTACCTCTCAAACACCATATATTTT.

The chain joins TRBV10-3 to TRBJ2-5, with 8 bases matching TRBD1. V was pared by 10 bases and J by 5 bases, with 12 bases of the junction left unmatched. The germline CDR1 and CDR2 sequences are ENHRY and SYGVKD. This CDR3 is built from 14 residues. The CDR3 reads CATVNAGGSETQYF. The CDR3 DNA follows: TGTGCCACCGTGAACGCAGGGGGCTCTGAGACCCAGTACTTC.

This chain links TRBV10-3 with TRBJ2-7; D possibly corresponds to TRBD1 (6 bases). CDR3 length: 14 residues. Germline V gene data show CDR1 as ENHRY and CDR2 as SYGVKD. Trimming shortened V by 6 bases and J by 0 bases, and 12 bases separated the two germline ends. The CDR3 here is CAIRTDRSSYEQYF. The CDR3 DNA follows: TGTGCCATCAGGACTGACAGGAGCTCCTACGAGCAGTACTTC.

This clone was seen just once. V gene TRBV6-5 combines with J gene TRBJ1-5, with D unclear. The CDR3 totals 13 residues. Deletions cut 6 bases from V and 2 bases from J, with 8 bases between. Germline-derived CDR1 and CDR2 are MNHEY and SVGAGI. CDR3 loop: CASRPPGNQPQHF. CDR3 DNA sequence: TGTGCCAGCAGACCCCCGGGCAATCAGCCCCAGCATTTT.

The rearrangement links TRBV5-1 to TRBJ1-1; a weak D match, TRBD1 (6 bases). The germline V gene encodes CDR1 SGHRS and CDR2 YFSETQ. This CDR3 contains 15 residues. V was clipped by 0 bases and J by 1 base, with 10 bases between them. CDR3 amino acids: CASSLAGGQNTEAFF. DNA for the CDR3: TGCGCCAGCAGCTTGGCGGGGGGACAGAACACTGAAGCTTTCTTT.

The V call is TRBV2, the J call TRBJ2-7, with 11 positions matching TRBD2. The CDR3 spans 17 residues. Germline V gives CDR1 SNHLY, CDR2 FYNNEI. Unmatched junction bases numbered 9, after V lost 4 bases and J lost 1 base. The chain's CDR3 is CASSASRTSGYSYEQYF. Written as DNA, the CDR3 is TGTGCCAGCAGTGCCTCTAGGACTAGCGGGTATTCCTACGAGCAGTACTTC. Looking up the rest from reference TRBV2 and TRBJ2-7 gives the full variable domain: EPEVTQTPSHQVTQMGQEVILRCVPISNHLYFYWYRQILGQKVEFLVSFYNNEISEKSEIFDDQFSVERPDGSNFTLKIRSTKLEDSAMYFCASSASRTSGYSYEQYFGPGTRLTVT.

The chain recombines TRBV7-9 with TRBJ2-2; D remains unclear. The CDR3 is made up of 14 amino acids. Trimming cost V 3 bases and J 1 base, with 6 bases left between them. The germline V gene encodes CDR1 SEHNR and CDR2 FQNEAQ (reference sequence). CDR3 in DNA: TGTGCCAGCAGCTTGCGACGGAACACCGGGGAGCTGTTTTTT. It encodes CASSLRRNTGELFF.

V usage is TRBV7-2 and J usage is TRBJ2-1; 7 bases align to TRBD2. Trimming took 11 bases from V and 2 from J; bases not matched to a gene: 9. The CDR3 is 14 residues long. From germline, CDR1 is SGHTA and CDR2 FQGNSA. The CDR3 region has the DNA TGTGCCGGCCGCGGGGCGGGGGCCTACAATGAGCAGTTCTTC. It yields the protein CAGRGAGAYNEQFF.

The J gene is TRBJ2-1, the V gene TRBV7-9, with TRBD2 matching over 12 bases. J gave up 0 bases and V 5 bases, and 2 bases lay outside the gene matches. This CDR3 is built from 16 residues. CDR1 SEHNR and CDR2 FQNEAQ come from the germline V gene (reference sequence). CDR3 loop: CASSETSGSSYNEQFF. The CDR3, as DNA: TGTGCCAGCAGCGAGACTAGCGGGAGCTCCTACAATGAGCAGTTCTTC.